The clone carrying this T cell receptor (beta chain) was seen only a few times. Per the original methods: From reference gene primer amplification, estimates of nucleated cell counts were derived. The protocol was immunoSEQ multiplex PCR, while the TCRdb copy is restricted to in-frame clones and leaves out a portion. V, J and clone size are those of that table, while D and trimming were read from the DNA. The data show about 48,000 clones, with 80% to 85% seen just once and around 50% held by the top ten. This specimen belongs to a study of blood T cell repertoires in COVID-19. Study as a whole: From the United States, Italy and Spain came samples of acute and convalescent COVID-19. Sources were T cells, B-cell-depleted T cells, or PBMCs; the material itself was cDNA or gDNA.

Germline CDR1 is LGHDT and CDR2 is YNNKEL (reference sequence). The J segment lost 4 bases and the V segment lost 5 bases, leaving 4 bases of the junction unmatched. The CDR3 extends over 14 amino acids. The chain uses TRBV3-1 (or the pseudogene TRBV3-2) and TRBJ2-1; TRBD1 aligns across 8 bases. This clonotype was sampled from a man in his 70s with acute or convalescent COVID-19. Sequenced sample: peripheral blood. The CDR3 DNA is TGTGCCAGCAGCTCTCGGACAGGGTACAATGAGCAGTTCTTC. Translation: CASSSRTGYNEQFF.